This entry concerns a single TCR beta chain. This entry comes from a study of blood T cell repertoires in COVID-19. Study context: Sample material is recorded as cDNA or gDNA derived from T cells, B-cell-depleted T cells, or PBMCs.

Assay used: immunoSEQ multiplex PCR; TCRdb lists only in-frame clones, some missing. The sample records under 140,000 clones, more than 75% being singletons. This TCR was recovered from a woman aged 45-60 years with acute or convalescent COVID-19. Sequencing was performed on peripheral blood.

The CDR3 loop is CAWSRQAIYEQYF. The CDR3 DNA reads TGTGCCTGGAGTCGACAGGCAATCTACGAGCAGTACTTC. The chain combines TRBV30 with TRBJ2-7; perhaps TRBD1 as D (6 bases). The CDR3 is made up of 13 amino acids. V was pared by 2 bases and J by 3 bases, with 11 bases between. Germline V gene lookup returns CDR1 GTSNPN and CDR2 SVGIG (reference sequence).